Sequencing of this T cell receptor beta chain was carried out in a study of cytomegalovirus exposure and HLA in healthy donors (dated by TCRdb to 2016 to 2017). Notes on the research overall: According to an earlier analysis of 587 of the donors, about 179 million T cells yielded 95 million to 140 million unique TCR beta sequences and around 280 Gb of sequence data. Approximately 300 gigabases of sequencing data and 75 million to 85 million unique TCR sequences made up an early release that covered approximately 650 HLA-typed donors. Among the approximately 400 genotyped donors, approximately 77% belonged to the genetic ancestry cluster associated with self-reported Caucasian donors. The study aimed to test whether signatures of past pathogen exposure could be identified by cataloging public T cell receptors. Using immunosequencing, the study profiled T cell repertoires from 640 or so subjects and related those repertoires to cytomegalovirus serostatus. Besides the first cohort of 500 to 700 subjects, a separate validation cohort made up of some 110 different subjects was used. High-throughput TCR immunosequencing, statistical association of individual TCRs with disease status, and machine learning were combined to predict cytomegalovirus infection status. A later analysis re-examined previously published TCR beta repertoires from just over 650 donors and added high-resolution HLA genotyping to investigate patterns of TCR occurrence. Rather than drawing on any new phenotypic data, the later analysis identified candidate immune exposures from TCR beta sequences and the way those sequences occurred across donors. To decide whether each TCR beta V gene segment behaved as functional or pseudogenic, an earlier analysis of several hundred of the donors relied on high-throughput TCR beta sequencing. Donor age, sex, ethnicity and CMV serostatus were collected together with the repertoire data. A later genetic analysis used genome-wide SNP genotypes for about 65% of the roughly 670 donors, treating that subset as a discovery cohort. All discovery cohort repertoires had been generated using a single sequencing platform. Both class I and class II loci were covered by HLA typing, at four-digit resolution. Typing coverage differed by locus: A, B, C, DRB1 and DQB1 were typed in roughly 620-630 donors, DQA1 in approximately 520, DPA1 in over 600, and DPB1 in just under 490. Several DR-DQ haplotypes were treated as single units for association and clustering because of strong linkage in the cohort. Among 350 to 400 genotyped donors of the cohort, an average of around 240,000 unique TCR beta nucleotide sequences were sequenced per donor, approximately 20% of them non-productive. General findings and caveats noted by the study authors: In an earlier analysis of about 600 of the donors, most TCR beta V segments appeared in productive rearrangements about 90% or about 30% of the time, broadly matching IMGT annotations. Because HLA typing was unavailable for some donors at each locus, only the typed subset was used in association tests. A further reported finding was that TCR beta sequences accurately predicted the HLA-A and HLA-B alleles for most subjects in the first cohort. The sequencing pipeline was judged likely to have produced a cluster of highly shared sequence variants as a technical artifact. Several of the top co-occurrence clusters appeared to be linked to parvovirus B19, influenza, CMV and Epstein-Barr virus, according to a later analysis. The classifier was reported to diagnose cytomegalovirus status with high specificity and sensitivity in both the original cohort and the validation cohort. According to a later analysis, TCR association rates differed among HLA loci, with DRB1 alleles showing the most associated TCRs and HLA-C alleles showing the fewest. In the study, about 150 TCR beta chains were listed as associated with cytomegalovirus. The earlier analysis of 587 of the donors excluded some 15 rarely observed V segments, including chromosome 9 orphons, because counts were too low. A later analysis found that HLA-associated TCR beta chains were more clonally expanded and had lower generation probabilities than equally common non-associated chains. For the cohort, immune exposure information was limited to CMV serostatus. A later genetic analysis reported fewer N-insertions in productive TCRs among donors in an Asian-associated ancestry cluster than the roughly 700-donor mean. Across donors, most TCR sequences were observed very rarely, whereas some public TCRs were present in many individuals. When HLA alleles, especially DR and DQ, strongly co-occurred, attributing TCR associations to individual alleles was difficult. Because the 87-base-pair reads could not distinguish some IMGT-functional V segments, including TRBV6-2 and TRBV6-3, those segments were excluded. The presence/absence analyses assumed that sequencing depth was roughly uniform across donors, and that assumption may not be true. In this cohort, only TCR beta chains were sequenced, and detectable features were limited by the absence of alpha or paired-chain data. A few of the identified cytomegalovirus-associated TCR beta chains were confirmed in vitro to be specific for cytomegalovirus antigens. In a later analysis, most CMV-associated TCR beta chains were found to appear HLA-restricted, with HLA associations seemingly driven largely by CMV exposure. The authors suggested that the approach could potentially be generalized to other disease states and immunological phenotypes. In a later genetic analysis, a missense DCLRE1C variant was associated with V-gene and J-gene trimming of TCR beta chains, and the association was replicated in an independent cohort. Linkage disequilibrium might explain the correlated functional status among segregating V segments, but an unknown experimental factor could not be ruled out. In a later analysis, around 15,000 TCR beta sequences were associated with specific HLA alleles at a false discovery rate of 0.05.

The library was made by the immunoSEQ multiplex PCR assay. For the multiplex PCR, a mixture combining 60 forward primers for TCR Vbeta segments and 13 reverse primers for TCR Jbeta segments was used. Amplification of the CDR3 region of rearranged TCR beta genes was performed with a multiplex PCR assay on genomic DNA. The Illumina HiSeq System was used to sequence the amplified TCR beta libraries as 87-base-pair reads. Turning to the authors' computational methods: A later analysis counted tens of millions of unique TCR beta chains across the 666 repertoires, and around 9.9 million of these chains were shared by at least two donors. Raw reads were error-corrected and collapsed into unique sequences with a nearest-neighbor algorithm that merged closely related sequences to remove PCR and sequencing errors. To assign V, D and J gene segments, CDR3 sequences were aligned to IMGT reference sequences. For a sequence to be retained, a match of at least six nucleotides to both a V gene segment and a J gene segment was required. Rearrangements were classified as productive when the CDR3 lacked stop codons and remained in frame with V and J, and all other rearrangements were classified as non-productive. Following IMGT convention, CDR3 was defined as the stretch from the second conserved V-encoded cysteine to the conserved J-encoded phenylalanine. The earlier analysis of about 530 of the donors excluded any sequence lacking an unambiguous match to a single V gene segment. In an earlier analysis of several hundred of the donors, a V segment was called functional when productive rearrangements were above 56.7%, and segregating when the standard deviation between donors exceeded 5%. A statistical classification framework was built for diagnosing cytomegalovirus status from the catalog of TCR beta chain sequences. In a later analysis, V and J genes were assigned by comparing TCR nucleotide sequences against IMGT/GENE-DB human TR gene sequences. The TCRdist pipeline was used in a later analysis to assign CDR3 sequences and most-parsimonious VDJ recombination scenarios. A later analysis defined each TCR beta chain by its CDR3 amino acid sequence plus V-gene family, and excluded reads lacking a unique V-gene family. As a way to deal with suspected cross-contamination and a sequencing artifact, a later analysis dropped approximately 590 nucleotide sequences that were highly shared and had low generation probability. In a later analysis, a clonal expansion index for each public chain was calculated from normalized within-repertoire ranks of inferred template counts. In a later analysis, generation probabilities were computed using a VDJ recombination model fitted to out-of-frame rearrangements, and the results were checked against IGoR. In a later analysis, hypergeometric tests were used to score TCR-TCR, TCR-HLA and TCR-CMV co-occurrence, with a repertoire-size bias correction applied to TCR pairs. False discovery rates were estimated in a later analysis by permuting HLA or CMV assignments 20 times. In a later analysis, co-occurring TCRs were grouped with DBSCAN, and TCRdist sequence similarity was added when clustering was performed within HLA-allele-positive subsets. Repertoires with fewer than 30,000 or more than 120,000 public chains were left out of co-occurrence clustering, as were five repertoires with anomalous nucleotide sharing. Held by TCRdb, this immuneACCESS table contains in-frame sequences only and omits some clones. Under half of the omission traces to an unresolved V gene where checked; the cause of the rest is unknown. The V and J calls and clone size were taken over from that table, and D and trimming were inferred from the DNA. For this sample there are around 170,000 clones; roughly 77% appear just once. Together, the top ten hold 1% of the sample.

The germline V gene (reference sequence) specifies MNHEY as CDR1 and SMNVEV as CDR2. From the cysteine up to the phenylalanine, the CDR3 has a length of 15 residues. The retained sequence is limited to the CDR3, 45 bases, with the frame set at the first base. V trim: 9 bases; J trim: 6 bases; unmatched bases: 11. The cohort was made up of approximately 700 healthy bone marrow donors. At the time of sampling, all cohort members were nominally healthy, though unrecorded immune exposures were likely present. The donor tested CMV seropositive, placing the donor among the 310 or so seropositive members of the cohort. Every donor gave a peripheral blood sample, and the peripheral blood mononuclear cells from that sample were used for TCR beta sequencing. The Qiagen DNeasy Blood Extraction Kit was used to extract genomic DNA from the blood cell samples. This clone was counted between two and nine times. The target of this receptor is not known. Nothing much larger sits one base from this clone, and base qualities are not available.

This receptor chain uses TRBV27 and TRBJ2-3; the junction holds 11 bases that match TRBD1. This TCR came from a woman between 45 and 60 years old in good health and CMV-seropositive. Sequences were obtained from PBMCs. The DNA is as follows: TGTGCCAGGAGTAGAGGACAGGGGGCATGCGATACGCAGTATTTT. Translated, it reads CARSRGQGACDTQYF.